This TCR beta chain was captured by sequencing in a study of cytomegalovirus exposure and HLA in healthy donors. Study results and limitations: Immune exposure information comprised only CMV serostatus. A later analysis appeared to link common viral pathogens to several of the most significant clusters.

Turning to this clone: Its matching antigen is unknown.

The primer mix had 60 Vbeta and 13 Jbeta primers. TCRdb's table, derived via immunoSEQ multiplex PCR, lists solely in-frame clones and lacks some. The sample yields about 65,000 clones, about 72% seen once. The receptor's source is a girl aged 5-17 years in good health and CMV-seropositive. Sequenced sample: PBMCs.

As DNA, the CDR3 is TGTGCCAGCAGTTACGACAGCTCTGGGGCCAACGTCCTGACTTTC. The encoded protein is CASSYDSSGANVLTF. The V and J genes are TRBV6-5 and TRBJ2-6, with D possibly being TRBD1 (5 bases). Trimming pared 2 bases from V and 0 bases from J, leaving 5 bases between. CDR3 length equals 15 residues. Germline CDR1 reads MNHEY; CDR2 reads SVGAGI.